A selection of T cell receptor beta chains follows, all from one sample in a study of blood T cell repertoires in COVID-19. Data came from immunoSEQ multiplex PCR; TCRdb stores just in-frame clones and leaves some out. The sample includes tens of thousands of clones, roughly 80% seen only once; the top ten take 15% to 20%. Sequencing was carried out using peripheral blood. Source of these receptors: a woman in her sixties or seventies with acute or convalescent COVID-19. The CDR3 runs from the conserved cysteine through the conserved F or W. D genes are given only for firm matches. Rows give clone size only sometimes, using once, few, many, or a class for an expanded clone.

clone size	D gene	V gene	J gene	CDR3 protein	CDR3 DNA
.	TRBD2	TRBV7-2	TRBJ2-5	CASSYYGAGEETQYF	TGTGCCAGCAGCTACTATGGAGCGGGGGAAGAGACCCAGTACTTC
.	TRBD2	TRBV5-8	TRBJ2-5	CASSLVGFERGVQETQYF	TGTGCCAGCAGCTTGGTTGGATTCGAGCGGGGGGTCCAAGAGACCCAGTACTTC
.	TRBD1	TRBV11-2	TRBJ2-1	CASSLRVRTGDNNEQFF	TGTGCCAGCAGCTTAAGGGTCCGGACAGGAGACAACAATGAGCAGTTCTTC
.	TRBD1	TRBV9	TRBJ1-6	CASSGGKQGPNSPLHF	TGTGCCAGCAGCGGCGGAAAACAGGGGCCAAATTCACCCCTCCACTTT
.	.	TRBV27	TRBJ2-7	CASSRFIEGQEQYF	TGTGCCAGCAGTAGGTTCATTGAGGGCCAGGAGCAGTACTTC
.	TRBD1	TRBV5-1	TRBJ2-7	CASNLGQEQYEQYF	TGCGCCAGCAACCTGGGACAGGAACAGTACGAGCAGTACTTC
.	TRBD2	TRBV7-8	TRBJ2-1	CASSPRFAGGLTVDEQFF	TGTGCCAGCAGCCCCCGGTTTGCGGGGGGCCTAACGGTAGATGAGCAGTTCTTC
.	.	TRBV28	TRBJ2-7	CASSLEVMQYF	TGTGCCAGCAGTTTAGAGGTGATGCAGTACTTC
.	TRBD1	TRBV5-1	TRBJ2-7	CASSFVGTGGDEQYF	TGCGCCAGCAGCTTCGTCGGGACAGGGGGCGACGAGCAGTACTTC
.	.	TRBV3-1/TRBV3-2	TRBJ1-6	CASSHYLTGNNSPLHF	TGTGCCAGCAGCCATTATTTAACAGGGAATAATTCACCCCTCCACTTT
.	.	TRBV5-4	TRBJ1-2	CASSSNGGLSLDGYTF	TGTGCCAGCAGCTCCAACGGGGGACTCTCCCTAGATGGCTACACCTTC
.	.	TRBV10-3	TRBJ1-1	CAISEGRGDTEAFF	TGTGCCATCAGTGAGGGCAGGGGAGACACTGAAGCTTTCTTT
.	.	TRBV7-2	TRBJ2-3	CASSQVDLSTDTQYF	TGTGCCAGCAGCCAGGTCGACCTTAGCACAGATACGCAGTATTTT
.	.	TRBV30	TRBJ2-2	CAWRLRANTGELFF	TGTGCCTGGAGGCTGAGAGCGAACACCGGGGAGCTGTTTTTT
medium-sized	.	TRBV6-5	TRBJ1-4	CASTGDSINEKLFF	TGTGCCAGCACTGGAGACAGTATTAATGAAAAACTGTTTTTT
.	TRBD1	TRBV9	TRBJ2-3	CASSVASEGAWDTQYF	TGTGCCAGCAGCGTAGCTTCTGAGGGGGCTTGGGATACGCAGTATTTT
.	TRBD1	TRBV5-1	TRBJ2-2	CASSTSGGNTGELFF	TGCGCCAGCAGCACGTCAGGGGGGAACACCGGGGAGCTGTTTTTT
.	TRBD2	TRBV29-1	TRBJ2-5	CSVPTSGGAGGETQYF	TGCAGCGTCCCCACTAGCGGGGGGGCCGGAGGAGAGACCCAGTACTTC
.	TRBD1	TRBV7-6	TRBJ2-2	CASSFNGQGFNTGELFF	TGTGCCAGCAGCTTCAACGGACAGGGGTTCAACACCGGGGAGCTGTTTTTT
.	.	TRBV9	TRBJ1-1	CASSVALDGNTEAFF	TGTGCCAGCAGCGTAGCCCTAGACGGAAACACTGAAGCTTTCTTT
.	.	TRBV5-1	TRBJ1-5	CASSSGGNQPQHF	TGCGCCAGCAGCTCGGGGGGTAATCAGCCCCAGCATTTT
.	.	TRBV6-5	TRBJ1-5	CASMSVNSNQPQHF	TGTGCCAGCATGAGTGTTAATAGCAATCAGCCCCAGCATTTT
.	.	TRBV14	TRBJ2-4	CASSHSSFRGAKNIQYF	TGTGCCAGCAGCCACTCCTCCTTCAGGGGAGCCAAAAACATTCAGTACTTC
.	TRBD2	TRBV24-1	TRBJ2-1	CATSDVSGGGYNEQFF	TGTGCCACCAGTGACGTTAGCGGGGGGGGATACAATGAGCAGTTCTTC
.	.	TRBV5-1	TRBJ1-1	CASSLGDLGGGTEAFF	TGCGCCAGCAGCTTGGGGGACTTGGGTGGAGGCACTGAAGCTTTCTTT
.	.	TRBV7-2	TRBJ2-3	CASSLAPGASTDTQYF	TGTGCCAGCAGCTTAGCGCCTGGGGCTAGCACAGATACGCAGTATTTT
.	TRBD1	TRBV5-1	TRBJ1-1	CASSPLTAGGTEAFF	TGCGCCAGCAGCCCCCTTACGGCAGGGGGGACTGAAGCTTTCTTT
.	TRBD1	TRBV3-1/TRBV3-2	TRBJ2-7	CASSQVGTGGEQYF	TGTGCCAGCAGCCAAGTTGGGACAGGGGGCGAGCAGTACTTC
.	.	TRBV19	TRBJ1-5	CASSMAGSNQPQHF	TGTGCCAGTAGTATGGCGGGCAGCAATCAGCCCCAGCATTTT
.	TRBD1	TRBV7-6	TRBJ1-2	CASSLTGGGGYTF	TGTGCCAGCAGCTTGACAGGGGGCGGTGGCTACACCTTC
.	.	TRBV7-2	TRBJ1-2	CASSLVPSGYTF	TGTGCCAGCAGCTTAGTCCCTAGTGGCTACACCTTC
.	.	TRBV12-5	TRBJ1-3	CASGGTGQSSGNTIYF	TGTGCTAGTGGGGGTACTGGGCAGTCCTCTGGAAACACCATATATTTT
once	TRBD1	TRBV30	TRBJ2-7	CAWSVPGTAYSYEQYF	TGTGCCTGGAGTGTACCCGGGACAGCCTATTCCTACGAGCAGTACTTC
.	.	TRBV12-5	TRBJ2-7	CASGPTGTSFYEQYF	TGTGCTAGTGGACCCACAGGGACCTCATTCTACGAGCAGTACTTC
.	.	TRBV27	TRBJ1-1	CASSSQNGQKAFF	TGTGCCAGCAGTTCCCAAAATGGGCAAAAGGCTTTCTTT
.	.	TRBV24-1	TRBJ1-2	CATSDFKGTLVVF	TGTGCCACCAGTGATTTTAAGGGGACACTGGTAGTCTTC
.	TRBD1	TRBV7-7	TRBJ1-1	CASSFGQGATNTEAFF	TGTGCCAGCAGCTTTGGACAGGGGGCAACGAACACTGAAGCTTTCTTT
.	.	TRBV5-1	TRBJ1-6	CASSLDSNSPLHF	TGCGCCAGCAGCTTGGACAGCAATTCACCCCTCCACTTT
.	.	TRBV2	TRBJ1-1	CASSNTPEAFF	TGTGCCAGCAGTAATACTCCTGAAGCTTTCTTT
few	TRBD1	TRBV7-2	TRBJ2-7	CASSHGDRPYEQYF	TGTGCCAGCAGCCACGGGGACAGACCCTACGAGCAGTACTTC
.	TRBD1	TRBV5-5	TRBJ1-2	CASSWPGQNYGYTF	TGTGCCAGCAGCTGGCCGGGACAGAACTATGGCTACACCTTC
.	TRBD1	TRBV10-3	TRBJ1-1	CAISDQGGRTEAFF	TGTGCCATCAGTGATCAGGGGGGAAGAACTGAAGCTTTCTTT
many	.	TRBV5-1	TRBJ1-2	CASSLVEGPNYGYTF	TGCGCCAGCAGCTTGGTGGAGGGGCCGAACTATGGCTACACCTTC
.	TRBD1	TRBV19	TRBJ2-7	CASSTGTGSEQYF	TGTGCCAGTAGTACCGGGACAGGGAGCGAGCAGTACTTC
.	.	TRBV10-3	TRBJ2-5	CAISELPGTQETQYF	TGTGCCATCAGTGAGTTACCGGGAACCCAAGAGACCCAGTACTTC
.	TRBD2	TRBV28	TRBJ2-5	CATERGGALETQYF	TGTGCCACCGAACGCGGGGGGGCTTTAGAGACCCAGTACTTC
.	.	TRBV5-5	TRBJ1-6	CASSLGGENSPLHF	TGTGCCAGCAGCTTGGGGGGGGAAAATTCACCCCTCCACTTT
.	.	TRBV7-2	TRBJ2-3	CASSWNRVSTDTQYF	TGTGCCAGCAGCTGGAACAGGGTTAGCACAGATACGCAGTATTTT
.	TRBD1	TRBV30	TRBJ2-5	CAWSTGTGPQETQYF	TGTGCCTGGAGTACAGGGACAGGTCCGCAAGAGACCCAGTACTTC
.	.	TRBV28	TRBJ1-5	CASRNRVNQPQHF	TGTGCCAGCAGAAACAGGGTGAATCAGCCCCAGCATTTT
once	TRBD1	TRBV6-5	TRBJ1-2	CASSYTRDSYGYTF	TGTGCCAGCAGTTACACCCGGGACAGCTATGGCTACACCTTC
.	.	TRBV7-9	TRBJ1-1	CASSLYTEAFF	TGTGCCAGCAGCCTTTACACTGAAGCTTTCTTT
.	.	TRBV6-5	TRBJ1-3	CASRQTNSGNTIYF	TGTGCCAGCAGACAGACCAACTCTGGAAACACCATATATTTT
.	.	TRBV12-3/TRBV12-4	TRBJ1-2	CASSSPGRRYTF	TGTGCCAGCAGTTCCCCAGGGCGTCGCTACACCTTC
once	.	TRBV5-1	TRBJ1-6	CASSTWGDNSPLHF	TGCGCCAGCAGCACCTGGGGGGATAATTCACCCCTCCACTTT